The following is a T cell receptor beta chain sequence with its context. This entry belongs to a study of blood T cell repertoires in COVID-19. The overall study: Spain, Italy and the United States supplied samples that represented acute and convalescent COVID-19. Sample material is recorded as cDNA or gDNA derived from T cells, B-cell-depleted T cells, or PBMCs.

The V gene end was trimmed by 1 base and the J gene end by 3 bases; junction bases not matched to a gene: 5. The CDR3 has 16 residues. Germline-derived CDR1 and CDR2 are SGHKS and YYEKEE (reference sequence). How the authors handled the data: Amplified reference gene primers provided the basis for estimating nucleated cell counts. The repertoire was sequenced with immunoSEQ multiplex PCR; TCRdb's copy has only in-frame clones and lacks some. V and J calls and clone size are copied from that table; D and trimming were computed from the DNA. The top ten clones hold around 1.6% of a sample with fewer than 250,000 clones, about 88% of them seen once.

This TCR was recovered from a man between 65 and 85 years old with acute or convalescent COVID-19. Sample: peripheral blood. V is TRBV5-5 and J is TRBJ1-5; 9 nucleotides line up with TRBD1. The CDR3 sequence is CASSLTGTGNNQPQHF. As DNA, the CDR3 is TGTGCCAGCAGCTTGACCGGGACAGGGAACAATCAGCCCCAGCATTTT.